This T cell receptor beta chain was obtained from a study of CD4+ T cells in melanoma. Overall study results and limits: CD8+ T cell, macrophage and B cell function reportedly correlated with neoantigen-specific CD4+ T cells. Neoantigen-specific CD4+ T cells in melanoma reportedly had diverse differentiation states.

Some clones are missing from TCRdb's copy, which holds only in-frame ones; the method was immunoSEQ multiplex PCR. Of 10,000 to 13,000 clones listed, approximately 66% are singletons. This clone was detected only once. Antigen: not known. The germline CDR1 and CDR2 sequences are MGHRA and YSYEKL. CDR3 length equals 15 residues. The V gene end was trimmed by 4 bases and the J gene end by 6 bases; junction bases not matched to a gene: 8. The rearrangement uses TRBV4-1 and TRBJ2-3; 9 bases map to TRBD2. The receptor was isolated from a human donor with melanoma. The sequenced sample consisted of cells from a culture (not recorded whether cultured in vitro). CDR3 sequence (DNA): TGCGCCAGCAGCCGAGGCGGGGGGGGGCCCGATACGCAGTATTTT. It translates to CASSRGGGGPDTQYF.